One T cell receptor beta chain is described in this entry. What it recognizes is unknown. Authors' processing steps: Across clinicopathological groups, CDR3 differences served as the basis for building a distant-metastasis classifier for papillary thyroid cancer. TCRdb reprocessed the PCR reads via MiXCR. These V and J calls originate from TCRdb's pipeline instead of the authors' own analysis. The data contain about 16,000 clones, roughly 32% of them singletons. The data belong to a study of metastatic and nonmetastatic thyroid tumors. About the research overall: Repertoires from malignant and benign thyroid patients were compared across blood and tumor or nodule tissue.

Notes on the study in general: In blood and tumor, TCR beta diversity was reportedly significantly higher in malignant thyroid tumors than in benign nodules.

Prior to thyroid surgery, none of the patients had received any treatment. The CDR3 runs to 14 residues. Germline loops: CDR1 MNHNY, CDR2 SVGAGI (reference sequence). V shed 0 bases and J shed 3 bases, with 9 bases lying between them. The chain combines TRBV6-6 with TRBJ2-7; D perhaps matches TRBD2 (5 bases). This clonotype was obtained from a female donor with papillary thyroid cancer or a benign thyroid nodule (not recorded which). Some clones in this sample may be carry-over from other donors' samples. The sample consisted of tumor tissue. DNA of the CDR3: TGTGCCAGCAGTTACTCGCCCGGGAACTACGAGCAGTACTTC. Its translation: CASSYSPGNYEQYF.